These 4 T cell receptor beta chains were all obtained from the same sample, sequenced in a study of T cell repertoires in cytomegalovirus infection. TCRdb recomputed calls from the reads with MiXCR, one row per CDR3 protein. Of 300,000 to 450,000 distinct CDR3 sequences listed, less than 20% are singletons. The specimen was PBMCs. The receptors were gathered from a human donor in good health (CMV status not recorded). Some clones in this sample may be carry-over from other donors' samples.

This clonotype was counted many times. This sequence joins TRBV12-3 or TRBV12-4 and TRBJ1-1, with unresolved D. V dropped 5 bases and J dropped 10 bases, with 17 bases sitting between them. The CDR3 sequence is 13 residues long. The CDR3 DNA follows: TGTGCCAGCAGTGGGCCCGGGTCCGAAGGAGCTTTCTTT. This encodes CASSGPGSEGAFF.

This clonotype showed up just a few times. This rearrangement joins TRBV2 to TRBJ2-7, with 10 bases identical to TRBD1. This CDR3 is built from 11 residues. The J segment lost 6 bases and the V segment lost 8 bases, leaving 1 base of the junction unmatched. The germline V gene encodes CDR1 SNHLY and CDR2 FYNNEI. Written as DNA, the CDR3 is TGTGCCAGCGGGACAGGGGTCGAGCAGTACTTC. This translates into CASGTGVEQYF.

This clonotype appeared many times. This chain links TRBV11-2 with TRBJ2-1; TRBD1 matches at 12 bases. The CDR3 sequence is 16 residues long. The ends lost 5 bases at V and 8 bases at J; junction bases unmatched: 10. Germline V gives CDR1 SGHAT, CDR2 FQNNGV. The CDR3, as DNA: TGTGCCAGCAGCCCCGGGACAGGGGGCCGTCGGGATGAGCAGTTCTTC. Protein sequence: CASSPGTGGRRDEQFF. The full variable domain, in which reference TRBV11-2 and TRBJ2-1 provide the parts outside the CDR3, is EAGVAQSPRYKIIEKRQSVAFWCNPISGHATLYWYQQILGQGPKLLIQFQNNGVVDDSQLPKDRFSAERLKGVDSTLKIQPAKLEDSAVYLCASSPGTGGRRDEQFFGPGTRLTVL.

This clonotype has only one observation. The rearrangement links TRBV11-2 to TRBJ1-2, with TRBD1 matching over 7 bases. Looked up from germline, CDR1 is SGHAT and CDR2 is FQNNGV. The junction had 14 bases not matched to a gene; V was cut back by 1 base and J by 3 bases. This CDR3 comprises 18 residues. Here the CDR3 reads CASSLVSGTVSSHYGYTF. As DNA, the CDR3 is TGTGCCAGCAGCTTAGTGTCCGGGACAGTTTCGTCGCACTATGGCTACACCTTC.